Listed below are T cell receptor beta chains from one sample, sequenced in a study of T cell changes during pregnancy in multiple sclerosis. The data were produced by immunoSEQ multiplex PCR, yet TCRdb's version contains in-frame clones alone and is incomplete. Here the sample spans some 21,000 clones, just under 85% being singletons. Specimen: CD8+ T cells from peripheral blood mononuclear cells, collected in the first trimester of pregnancy. The receptors stem from a female donor in good health, enrolled as a control in a pregnancy study. Each CDR3 is given with its conserved first and last residue. The D gene is left open where the match is weak. Clone sizes are given selectively: once, few, many, or a class where the clone is expanded.

d_call	clone_size	v_call	j_call	cdr3_nt	cdr3_aa
TRBD1	NA	TRBV6-4	TRBJ2-3	TGTGCCAGCAGCCCGACAGGGGGCGCGATAGATACGCAGTATTTT	CASSPTGGAIDTQYF
NA	NA	TRBV27	TRBJ2-1	TGTGCCAGCAGTTTAATCCTCGGGGGTGAGCAGTTCTTC	CASSLILGGEQFF
TRBD2	few	TRBV15	TRBJ2-3	TGTGCCACCAGCAGAGACGCTAGCGGGGGGCCAAGCACAGATACGCAGTATTTT	CATSRDASGGPSTDTQYF
TRBD2	NA	TRBV4-1	TRBJ2-7	TGCGCCAGCAGCCAAGGGCCCAGCGGGGCCGCCTACGAGCAGTACTTC	CASSQGPSGAAYEQYF
TRBD2	NA	TRBV6-5	TRBJ2-7	TGTGCCAGCAGTTACGGGGGGGACGGGATCTACGAGCAGTACTTC	CASSYGGDGIYEQYF
TRBD1	NA	TRBV30	TRBJ2-7	TGTGCCTGGAGTCCGACAGGGTTGGACGAGCAGTACTTC	CAWSPTGLDEQYF
TRBD2	NA	TRBV4-3	TRBJ2-3	TGCGCCAGCAGCCAAGACGCGCGGGGGGGCACAGATACGCAGTATTTT	CASSQDARGGTDTQYF
NA	NA	TRBV6-1	TRBJ2-5	TGTGCCAGCAGTGCCAGGGGAGGGCAAGAGACCCAGTACTTC	CASSARGGQETQYF
TRBD1	NA	TRBV4-2	TRBJ1-4	TGTGCCAGCAGCCCTCGGGAGGGGGCGAGCACTAATGAAAAACTGTTTTTT	CASSPREGASTNEKLFF
TRBD1	NA	TRBV4-2	TRBJ1-1	TGTGCCAGCAGCCAAGCAGCCGACAGGGGAGGGTGGAACACTGAAGCTTTCTTT	CASSQAADRGGWNTEAFF
NA	NA	TRBV6-1	TRBJ2-3	TGTGCCAGCAGTGAGCCCTCACTAGGAAGAAGCACAGATACGCAGTATTTT	CASSEPSLGRSTDTQYF
TRBD1	NA	TRBV18	TRBJ2-5	TGTGCCAGCTCACCAACAGGGGGGGAGACCCAGTACTTC	CASSPTGGETQYF
NA	NA	TRBV6-5	TRBJ2-7	TGTGCCAGCAGTTCTCAGGGTTCCTACGAGCAGTACTTC	CASSSQGSYEQYF
NA	NA	TRBV29-1	TRBJ2-7	TGCAGCGCCAGGGTCGCAAACGAGCAGTACTTC	CSARVANEQYF
NA	NA	TRBV19	TRBJ1-2	TGTGCCAGTAGGGACAGATACTATGGCTACACCTTC	CASRDRYYGYTF
NA	NA	TRBV4-2	TRBJ1-4	TGTGCCAGCAGCCGATCCGGGGAAAAACTGTTTTTT	CASSRSGEKLFF
NA	NA	TRBV5-6	TRBJ1-4	TGTGCCAGCAGCTTGGACAGGGCCCCGAATGAAAAACTGTTTTTT	CASSLDRAPNEKLFF
TRBD2	NA	TRBV4-3	TRBJ2-3	TGCGCCAGCAGCCAAGAACTAGCGGGGGGGCCAGATACGCAGTATTTT	CASSQELAGGPDTQYF
NA	NA	TRBV15	TRBJ2-7	TGTGCCACCAGTCTAGTCTCAGCCAACGAGCAGTACTTC	CATSLVSANEQYF
TRBD2	NA	TRBV6-1	TRBJ2-5	TGTGCCAGCAGTGAGGCCGTACTAGCGGGGGGAGAGACCCAGTACTTC	CASSEAVLAGGETQYF
NA	once	TRBV9	TRBJ1-3	TGTGCCAGTACGGGGGAAGGAAACACCATATATTTT	CASTGEGNTIYF
NA	few	TRBV2	TRBJ2-7	TGTGCCAGCAGGGACTATACCTACGAGCAGTACTTC	CASRDYTYEQYF
TRBD1	NA	TRBV5-1	TRBJ1-3	TGCGCCAGCAGGGATGAACAGGGGCTCTCTGGAAACACCATATATTTT	CASRDEQGLSGNTIYF
TRBD2	NA	TRBV28	TRBJ2-3	TGTGCCAGCCGTGCAGTAGTCCTAGCGGGAGGGCCGGATACGCAGTATTTT	CASRAVVLAGGPDTQYF
NA	medium-sized	TRBV6-4	TRBJ1-1	TGTGCCAGCAGTCCTACAGCGAACACTGAAGCTTTCTTT	CASSPTANTEAFF
NA	NA	TRBV7-8	TRBJ1-2	TGTGCCAGCAGCTTAGCCAGGGTAGATGGCTACACCTTC	CASSLARVDGYTF
TRBD2	NA	TRBV5-6	TRBJ2-7	TGTGCCAGCAGCTTGGCGGGCCTCGAGGAATTAGCGGGAGACGAGCAGTACTTC	CASSLAGLEELAGDEQYF
NA	NA	TRBV30	TRBJ2-4	TGTGCCTGGAGTAACCAGAACATTCAGTACTTC	CAWSNQNIQYF
NA	NA	TRBV27	TRBJ2-7	TGTGCCAGCAGTTTATCCATCTCCTACGAGCAGTACTTC	CASSLSISYEQYF
NA	NA	TRBV25-1	TRBJ1-1	TGTGCCAGCTGGGGCGGGAACACTGAAGCTTTCTTT	CASWGGNTEAFF
TRBD2	NA	TRBV11-3	TRBJ2-3	TGTGCCAGCAGCCTGACTAGCGGGAGGGCCCCCGAGTCGCGTACGCAGTATTTT	CASSLTSGRAPESRTQYF
TRBD1	NA	TRBV4-2	TRBJ2-7	TGTGCCAGCAGCCAAGGGCCGGGACAGGGGGCCGACGAGCAGTACTTC	CASSQGPGQGADEQYF